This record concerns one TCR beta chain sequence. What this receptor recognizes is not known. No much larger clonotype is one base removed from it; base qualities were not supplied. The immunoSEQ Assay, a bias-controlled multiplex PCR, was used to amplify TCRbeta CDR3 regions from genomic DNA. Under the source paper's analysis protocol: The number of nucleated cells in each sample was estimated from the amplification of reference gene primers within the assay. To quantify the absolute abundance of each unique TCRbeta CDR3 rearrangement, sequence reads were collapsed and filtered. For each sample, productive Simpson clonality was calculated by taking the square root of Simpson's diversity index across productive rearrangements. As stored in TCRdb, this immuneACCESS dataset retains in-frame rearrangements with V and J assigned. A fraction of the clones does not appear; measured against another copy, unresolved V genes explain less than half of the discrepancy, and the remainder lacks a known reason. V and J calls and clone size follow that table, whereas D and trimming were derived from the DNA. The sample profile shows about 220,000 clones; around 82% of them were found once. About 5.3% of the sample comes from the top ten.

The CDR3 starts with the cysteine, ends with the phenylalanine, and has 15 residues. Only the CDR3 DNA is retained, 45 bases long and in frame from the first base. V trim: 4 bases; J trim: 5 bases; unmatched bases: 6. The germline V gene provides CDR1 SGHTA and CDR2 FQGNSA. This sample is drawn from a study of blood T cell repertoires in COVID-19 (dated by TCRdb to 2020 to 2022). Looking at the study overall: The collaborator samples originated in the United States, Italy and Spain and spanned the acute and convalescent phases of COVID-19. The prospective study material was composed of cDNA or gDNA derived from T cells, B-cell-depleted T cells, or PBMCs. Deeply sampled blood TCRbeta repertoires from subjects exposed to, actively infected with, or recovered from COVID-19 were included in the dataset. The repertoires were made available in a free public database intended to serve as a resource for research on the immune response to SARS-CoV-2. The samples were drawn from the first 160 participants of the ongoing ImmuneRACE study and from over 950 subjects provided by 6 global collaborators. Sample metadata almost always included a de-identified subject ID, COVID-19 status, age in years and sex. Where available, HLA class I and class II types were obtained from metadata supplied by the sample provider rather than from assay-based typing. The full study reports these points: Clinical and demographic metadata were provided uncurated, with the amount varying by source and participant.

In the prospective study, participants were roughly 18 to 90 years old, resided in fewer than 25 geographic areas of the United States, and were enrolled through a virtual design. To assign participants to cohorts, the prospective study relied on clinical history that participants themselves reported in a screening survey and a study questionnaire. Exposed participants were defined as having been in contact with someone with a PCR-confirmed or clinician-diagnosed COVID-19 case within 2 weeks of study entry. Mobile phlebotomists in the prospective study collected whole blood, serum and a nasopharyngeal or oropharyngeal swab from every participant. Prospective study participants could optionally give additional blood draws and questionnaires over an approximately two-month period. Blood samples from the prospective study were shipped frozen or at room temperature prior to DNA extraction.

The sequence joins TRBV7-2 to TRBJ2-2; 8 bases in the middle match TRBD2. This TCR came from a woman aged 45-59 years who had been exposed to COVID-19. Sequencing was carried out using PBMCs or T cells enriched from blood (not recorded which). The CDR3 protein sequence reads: CASSSSGYGTGELFF. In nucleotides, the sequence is TGTGCCAGCAGCTCTAGCGGGTATGGGACCGGGGAGCTGTTTTTT.